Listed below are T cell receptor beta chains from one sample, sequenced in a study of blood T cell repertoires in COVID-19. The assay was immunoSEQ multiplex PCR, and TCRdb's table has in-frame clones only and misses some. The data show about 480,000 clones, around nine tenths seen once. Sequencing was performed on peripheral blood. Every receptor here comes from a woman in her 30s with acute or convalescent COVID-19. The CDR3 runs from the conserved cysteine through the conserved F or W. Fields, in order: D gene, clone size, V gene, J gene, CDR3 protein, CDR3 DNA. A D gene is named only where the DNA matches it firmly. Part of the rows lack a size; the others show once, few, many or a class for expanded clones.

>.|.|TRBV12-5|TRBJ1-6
CASVLGGRPNSPLHF
TGTGCTAGTGTATTGGGCGGGCGCCCTAATTCACCCCTCCACTTT
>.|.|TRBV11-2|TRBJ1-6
CASSLDPSGSPLHF
TGTGCCAGCAGCTTAGATCCCTCGGGTTCACCCCTCCACTTT
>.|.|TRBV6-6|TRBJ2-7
CASTQHIASSYEQYF
TGTGCCAGCACCCAACATATAGCATCCTCCTACGAGCAGTACTTC
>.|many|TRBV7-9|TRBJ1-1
CASSSSTVNTEAFF
TGTGCCAGCAGCTCGAGCACAGTGAACACTGAAGCTTTCTTT
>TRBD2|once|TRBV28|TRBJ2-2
CASSPPRLAVTTGELFF
TGTGCCAGCAGCCCGCCCCGGCTAGCGGTAACCACCGGGGAGCTGTTTTTT
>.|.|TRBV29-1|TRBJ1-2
CSVDRDTANYGYTF
TGCAGCGTTGACCGGGACACGGCCAACTATGGCTACACCTTC
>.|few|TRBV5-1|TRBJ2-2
CASSFEGNTGELFF
TGCGCCAGCAGCTTTGAGGGGAACACCGGGGAGCTGTTTTTT
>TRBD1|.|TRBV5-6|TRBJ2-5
CASSWGTGGLRETQYF
TGTGCCAGCAGCTGGGGGACAGGGGGCTTGAGAGAGACCCAGTACTTC
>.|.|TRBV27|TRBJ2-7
CASSLSPSISSYEQYF
TGTGCCAGCAGTTTGTCCCCTTCTATAAGCTCCTACGAGCAGTACTTC
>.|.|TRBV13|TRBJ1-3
CASSLAPTSGNTIYF
TGTGCCAGCAGCTTAGCCCCTACCTCTGGAAACACCATATATTTT
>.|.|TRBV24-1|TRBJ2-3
CATSQSTDTQYF
TGTGCCACCAGTCAGTCCACAGATACGCAGTATTTT
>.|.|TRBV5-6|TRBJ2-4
CASSSGHREGDKNIQYF
TGTGCCAGCAGCTCCGGACACAGGGAAGGTGACAAAAACATTCAGTACTTC
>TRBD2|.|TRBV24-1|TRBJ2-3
CATSDPGTSVGEDTQYF
TGTGCCACCAGTGACCCCGGGACTAGCGTTGGGGAGGACACGCAGTATTTT
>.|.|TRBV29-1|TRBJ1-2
CSVVSGEGGYTF
TGCAGCGTTGTCAGCGGGGAGGGTGGCTACACCTTC
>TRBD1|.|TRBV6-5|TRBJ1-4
CASSSTGTATEKLFF
TGTGCCAGCAGTTCCACCGGGACAGCTACAGAAAAACTGTTTTTT
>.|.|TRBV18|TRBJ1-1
CASSLGGPNTEAFF
TGTGCCAGCTCACTAGGGGGACCGAACACTGAAGCTTTCTTT
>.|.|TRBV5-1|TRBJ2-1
CASSLQGNEQFF
TGCGCCAGCAGCCTACAGGGAAATGAGCAGTTCTTC
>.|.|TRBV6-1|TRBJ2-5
CASSDLMRSGTQYF
TGTGCCAGCAGTGACCTTATGAGGAGCGGGACCCAGTACTTC
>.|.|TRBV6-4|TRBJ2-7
CASSIRGRKNYEQYF
TGTGCCAGCAGCATCAGGGGCAGGAAGAACTACGAGCAGTACTTC
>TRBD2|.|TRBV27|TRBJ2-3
CASSLSRGGFDTQYF
TGTGCCAGCAGTTTATCGCGGGGGGGTTTTGATACGCAGTATTTT
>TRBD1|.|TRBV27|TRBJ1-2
CASSLQGARGYTF
TGTGCCAGCAGTTTACAGGGGGCGAGAGGCTACACCTTC
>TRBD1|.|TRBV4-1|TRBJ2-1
CASRLRGLSNEQFF
TGCGCCAGCCGGTTGAGGGGGCTAAGTAATGAGCAGTTCTTC
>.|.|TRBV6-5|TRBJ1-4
CASRGGGEKLFF
TGTGCCAGCAGGGGGGGAGGGGAAAAACTGTTTTTT
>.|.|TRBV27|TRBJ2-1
CASSLTVRLQGVYEQFF
TGTGCCAGCAGTTTAACCGTTCGGTTACAGGGTGTCTATGAGCAGTTCTTC
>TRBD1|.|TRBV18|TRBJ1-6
CASSPGQDNSPLHF
TGTGCCAGCTCACCGGGACAGGATAATTCACCCCTCCACTTT
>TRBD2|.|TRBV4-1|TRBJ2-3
CASSQGRLLAGGPDTQYF
TGCGCCAGCAGCCAAGGTAGACTACTAGCGGGGGGCCCAGATACGCAGTATTTT
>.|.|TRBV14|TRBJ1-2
CASSHGQNYGYTF
TGTGCCAGCAGCCATGGACAGAACTATGGCTACACCTTC
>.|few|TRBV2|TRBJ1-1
CASRRGSGGNTEAFF
TGTGCCAGCAGGCGGGGAAGTGGGGGAAACACTGAAGCTTTCTTT
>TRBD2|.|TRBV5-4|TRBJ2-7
CASSFAGGPGEQYF
TGTGCCAGCAGCTTTGCGGGGGGGCCCGGGGAGCAGTACTTC
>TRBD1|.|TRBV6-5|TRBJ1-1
CASSRTGGRDEAFF
TGTGCCAGCAGCCGGACAGGGGGGCGGGATGAAGCTTTCTTT
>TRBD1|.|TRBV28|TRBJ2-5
CASSLRLDRGETQYF
TGTGCCAGCAGTTTACGTCTGGACAGGGGAGAGACCCAGTACTTC
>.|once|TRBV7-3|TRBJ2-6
CASSSGAPGANVLTF
TGTGCCAGCAGCTCCGGTGCCCCTGGGGCCAACGTCCTGACTTTC
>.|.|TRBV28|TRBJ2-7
CASHGAGKNYEQYF
TGTGCCAGCCATGGAGCAGGGAAAAACTACGAGCAGTACTTC
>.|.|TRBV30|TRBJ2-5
CAWSVKGGAQETQYF
TGTGCCTGGAGTGTAAAGGGGGGGGCCCAAGAGACCCAGTACTTC
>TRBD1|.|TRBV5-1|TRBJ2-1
CASMSAGANRGSSYNEQFF
TGCGCCAGCATGTCCGCTGGGGCAAACAGGGGAAGCTCCTACAATGAGCAGTTCTTC
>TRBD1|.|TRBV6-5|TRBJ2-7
CASSYRDRGPYEQYF
TGTGCCAGCAGTTACAGGGACAGGGGTCCATACGAGCAGTACTTC
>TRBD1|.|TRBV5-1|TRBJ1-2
CASSLRNGTGMEGFYGYTF
TGCGCCAGCAGCTTAAGGAATGGGACAGGGATGGAAGGGTTCTATGGCTACACCTTC
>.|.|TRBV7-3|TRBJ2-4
CASSLNFEEAGAKNIQYF
TGTGCCAGCAGCTTAAATTTCGAGGAGGCCGGAGCCAAAAACATTCAGTACTTC
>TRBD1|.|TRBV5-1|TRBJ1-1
CASSTGQGKNTEAFF
TGCGCCAGCAGCACCGGACAGGGGAAGAACACTGAAGCTTTCTTT
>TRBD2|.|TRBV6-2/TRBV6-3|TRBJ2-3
CASSRGRGGLDTQYF
TGTGCCAGCAGTCGAGGTCGGGGGGGCTTGGATACGCAGTATTTT
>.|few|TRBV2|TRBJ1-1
CASSVQGTLTEAFF
TGTGCCAGCAGTGTGCAGGGAACATTGACTGAAGCTTTCTTT
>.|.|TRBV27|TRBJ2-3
CASKVPPGDTQYF
TGTGCCAGCAAGGTTCCTCCAGGGGATACGCAGTATTTT
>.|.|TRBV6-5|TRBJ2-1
CASSNRNEQFF
TGTGCCAGCAGTAACAGAAATGAGCAGTTCTTC
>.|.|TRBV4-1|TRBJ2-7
CASSQVGQGSNYEQYF
TGCGCCAGCAGCCAAGTAGGTCAGGGAAGCAACTACGAGCAGTACTTC
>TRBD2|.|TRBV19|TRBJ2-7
CASSIVAGGSSYEQYF
TGTGCCAGTAGTATAGTTGCGGGGGGATCCTCCTACGAGCAGTACTTC
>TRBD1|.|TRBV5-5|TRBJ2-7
CASSIATGDGYEQYF
TGTGCCAGCAGCATAGCGACAGGGGACGGCTACGAGCAGTACTTC
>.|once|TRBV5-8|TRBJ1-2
CASRKDRVYGYTF
TGTGCCAGCAGAAAGGACAGAGTCTATGGCTACACCTTC
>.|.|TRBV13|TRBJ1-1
CASSSPQGNMNTEAFF
TGTGCCAGCAGCTCACCCCAGGGGAATATGAACACTGAAGCTTTCTTT
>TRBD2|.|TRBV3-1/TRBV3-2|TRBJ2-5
CASSQVAGGYRETQYF
TGTGCCAGCAGCCAAGTCGCGGGGGGGTACCGGGAGACCCAGTACTTC
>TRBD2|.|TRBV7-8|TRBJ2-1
CASSPRVAGGRDEQFF
TGTGCCAGCAGCCCCCGGGTAGCGGGGGGGCGAGATGAGCAGTTCTTC
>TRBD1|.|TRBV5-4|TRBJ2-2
CASSRTGGSGELFF
TGTGCCAGCAGCCGGACAGGGGGTAGTGGGGAGCTGTTTTTT
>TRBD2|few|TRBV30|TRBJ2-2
CAWSGLAGGYTGELFF
TGTGCCTGGAGTGGACTAGCGGGGGGTTACACCGGGGAGCTGTTTTTT
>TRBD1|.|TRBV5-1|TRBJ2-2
CASSLPGTGGTGELFF
TGCGCCAGCAGCTTGCCCGGGACAGGGGGCACCGGGGAGCTGTTTTTT
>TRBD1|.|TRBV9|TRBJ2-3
CASSGTGTGGTDTQYF
TGTGCCAGCAGCGGGACCGGGACAGGGGGCACAGATACGCAGTATTTT
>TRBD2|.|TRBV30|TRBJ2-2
CAWSPGGSLLSGELFF
TGTGCCTGGAGTCCCGGGGGGTCCCTTCTATCCGGGGAGCTGTTTTTT
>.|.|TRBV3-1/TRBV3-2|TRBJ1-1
CASSPGYGTEAFF
TGTGCCAGCAGCCCTGGATATGGGACAGAAGCTTTCTTT
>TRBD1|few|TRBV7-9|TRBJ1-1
CASSSGTGHRAFF
TGTGCCAGCAGCTCCGGGACAGGGCATAGAGCTTTCTTT
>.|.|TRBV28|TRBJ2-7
CASSSRPYEQYF
TGTGCCAGCAGTTCTCGTCCCTACGAGCAGTACTTC